There are many counts of the clone carrying this TCR beta chain. The record originates from a study of T-cell reconstitution after alpha-beta-depleted transplantation in children. Preparation of the TCRbeta library was carried out with unique molecular identifiers. TCRdb itself ran the PCR reads through MiXCR, one entry per CDR3 protein. Among some 490,000 distinct CDR3 sequences, approximately 12% were seen once, and the ten largest hold around 5.6%. Germline values: CDR1 SEHNR, CDR2 FQNEAQ (reference sequence). The CDR3 length is 18 residues. V lost 4 bases to trimming and J lost 5 bases; unmatched junction nucleotides: 14.

This clonotype originated in a human donor who donated a stem cell graft to a child with combined immunodeficiency. The chain recombines TRBV7-9 with TRBJ2-5, with TRBD2 matching 12 bases. The sample was PBMCs from the stem cell graft donor, taken from the stem cell graft. The CDR3 sequence is CASSSTSASGRVGETQYF. The CDR3 coding sequence is TGTGCCAGCAGCTCCACATCCGCTAGCGGGAGGGTGGGGGAGACCCAGTACTTC.